Only one count was recorded for the clone carrying this T cell receptor beta chain. This sample is drawn from a study of blood T cell repertoires in COVID-19. The data were produced by immunoSEQ multiplex PCR, yet TCRdb's version contains in-frame clones alone and is incomplete. Among roughly 63,000 clones listed, roughly nine tenths were seen once. In germline, CDR1 is MGHRA, CDR2 YSYEKL. Trimming at V came to 11 bases and at J to 9 bases, leaving 22 bases not matched to a gene. The CDR3 runs to 16 residues. V usage is TRBV4-1 and J usage is TRBJ2-1; the match to TRBD2 covers 7 bases. The sequencing sample was made of peripheral blood. The clonotype comes from a man aged 45-65 years with active COVID-19. CDR3 protein: CASKSHLAVTMGEQFF. CDR3 nucleotides: TGCGCCTCGAAATCCCACCTAGCGGTCACAATGGGTGAGCAGTTCTTC.